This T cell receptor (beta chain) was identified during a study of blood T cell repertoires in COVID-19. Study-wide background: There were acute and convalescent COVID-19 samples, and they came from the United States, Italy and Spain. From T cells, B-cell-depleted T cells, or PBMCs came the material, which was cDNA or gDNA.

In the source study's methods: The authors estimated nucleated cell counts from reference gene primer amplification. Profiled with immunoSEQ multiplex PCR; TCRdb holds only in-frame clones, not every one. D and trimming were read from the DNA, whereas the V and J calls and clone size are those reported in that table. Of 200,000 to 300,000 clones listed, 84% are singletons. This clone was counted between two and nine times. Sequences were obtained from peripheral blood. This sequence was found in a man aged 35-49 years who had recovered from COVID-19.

The CDR3 spells CASSVHRVGEQYF. CDR3 nucleotides: TGTGCCAGCAGCGTCCACAGGGTGGGGGAGCAGTACTTC. The V call is TRBV9, the J call TRBJ2-7, with D perhaps TRBD1 (6 bases). The V gene's germline CDR1 is SGDLS and CDR2 YYNGEE. The CDR3 has 13 residues. The V gene lost 2 bases and the J gene lost 7 bases, with 13 bases spanning the gap.